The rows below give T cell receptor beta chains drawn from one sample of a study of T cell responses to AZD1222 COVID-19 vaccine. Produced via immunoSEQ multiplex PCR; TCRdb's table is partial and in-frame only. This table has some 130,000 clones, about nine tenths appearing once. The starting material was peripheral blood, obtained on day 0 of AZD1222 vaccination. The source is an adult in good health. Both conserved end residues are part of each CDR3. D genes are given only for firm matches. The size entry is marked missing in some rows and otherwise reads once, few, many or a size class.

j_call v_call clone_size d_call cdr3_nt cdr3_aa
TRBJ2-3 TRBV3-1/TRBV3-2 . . TGTGCCAGCAGCCCTCCCCGCGCCAGGGGATCAGATACGCAGTATTTT CASSPPRARGSDTQYF
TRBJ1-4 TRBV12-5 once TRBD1 TGTGCTAGTGGTTTGAAGCCACAGGGGGCGCAGGGTGAAAAACTGTTTTTT CASGLKPQGAQGEKLFF
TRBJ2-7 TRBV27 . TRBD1 TGTGCCAGCAGCCCCGGACAGGGGGTGTACGAGCAGTACTTC CASSPGQGVYEQYF
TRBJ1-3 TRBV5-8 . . TGTGCCAGCAGCTTGAGGGTCCGGGACTTTGGAAACACCATATATTTT CASSLRVRDFGNTIYF
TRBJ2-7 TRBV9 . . TGTGCCAGCAGCAAGCAGGGAAGCTCCTACGAGCAGTACTTC CASSKQGSSYEQYF
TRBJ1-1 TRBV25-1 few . TGTGCCAGCAGTGATCCTTACTTGGGGAGAGAGGCTTTCTTT CASSDPYLGREAFF
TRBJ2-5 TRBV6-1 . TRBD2 TGTGCCAGCAGTGAATTCGTAGCAGGGGCGGGGGGCCAAGAGACCCAGTACTTC CASSEFVAGAGGQETQYF
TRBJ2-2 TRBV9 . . TGTGCCAGCAGCGTAGGGGTCGGGGAGCTGTTTTTT CASSVGVGELFF
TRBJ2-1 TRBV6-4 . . TGTGCCAGCAGTGACTCTAGCGGCGGTAATGAGCAGTTCTTC CASSDSSGGNEQFF
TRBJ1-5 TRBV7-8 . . TGTGCCAGCAGCCTAGCCATAAGTCAGCCCCAGCATTTT CASSLAISQPQHF
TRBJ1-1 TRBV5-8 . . TGTGCCAGCAGCTTTGGCAGCCCAACAGTAACTGAAGCTTTCTTT CASSFGSPTVTEAFF
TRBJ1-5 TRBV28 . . TGTGCCAGCAGTTTAGGGTTGTTGGCGGGTAAGGGCAATCAGCCCCAGCATTTT CASSLGLLAGKGNQPQHF
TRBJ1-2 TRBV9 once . TGTGCCAGCAGCGGCCGAATTGGCTACACCTTC CASSGRIGYTF
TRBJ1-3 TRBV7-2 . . TGTGCCAGCAGTATCGGGGGAAAGGCTGGAAACACCATATATTTT CASSIGGKAGNTIYF
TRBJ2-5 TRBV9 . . TGTGCCAGCAGCGTAGGCCCCTCCAGGGTGCTGGAGACCCAGTACTTC CASSVGPSRVLETQYF
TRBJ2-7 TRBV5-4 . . TGTGCCAGCAGCATCGATAGGAACTACGAGCAGTACTTC CASSIDRNYEQYF
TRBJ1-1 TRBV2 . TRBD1 TGTGCCAGACGGGGGGAGGACAGGGAAGCTTTCTTT CARRGEDREAFF
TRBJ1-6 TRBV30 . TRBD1 TGTGCCTGCCTGGCTCAACAGGGGTGGGATAATTCACCCCTCCACTTT CACLAQQGWDNSPLHF
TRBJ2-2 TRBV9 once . TGTGCCAGCAGCGTAGAGGGTGCCGGGGAGCTGTTTTTT CASSVEGAGELFF
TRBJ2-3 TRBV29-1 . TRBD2 TGCAGCGTAACGTGGACTAGAACAGATACGCAGTATTTT CSVTWTRTDTQYF
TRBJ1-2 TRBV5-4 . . TGTGCCAGCAGCCCGGACAGCCAGTCCTCCTATGGCTACACCTTC CASSPDSQSSYGYTF
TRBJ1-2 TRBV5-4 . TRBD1 TGTGCCAGTACAGGGGCTCCTAACTATGGCTACACCTTC CASTGAPNYGYTF
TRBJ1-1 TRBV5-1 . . TGCGCCAGCAGCGCGATTGTGAACACTGAAGCTTTCTTT CASSAIVNTEAFF
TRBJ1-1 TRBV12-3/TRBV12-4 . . TGTGCCAGCAGTCCACAGGGGAACACTGAAGCTTTCTTT CASSPQGNTEAFF
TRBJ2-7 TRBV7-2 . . TGTGCCAGCAGCTCGGAAGGGACACGCCTCTACGAGCAGTACTTC CASSSEGTRLYEQYF
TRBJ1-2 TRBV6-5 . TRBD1 TGTGCCAGCAGCGCCTACAGGGGCGACTATGGCTACACCTTC CASSAYRGDYGYTF
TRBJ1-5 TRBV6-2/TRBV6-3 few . TGTGCCAGCAGTTACTCTGACCCAACCCCAAGCAATCAGCCCCAGCATTTT CASSYSDPTPSNQPQHF
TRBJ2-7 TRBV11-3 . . TGTGCCAGCAGCCCGAGTCGGGGAGTTGACTACGAGCAGTACTTC CASSPSRGVDYEQYF
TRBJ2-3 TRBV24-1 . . TGTGCCACCAGGGACGGGGTCACAGATACGCAGTATTTT CATRDGVTDTQYF
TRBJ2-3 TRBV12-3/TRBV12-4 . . TGTGCCAGTAGGTTCTCTAGCACAGATACGCAGTATTTT CASRFSSTDTQYF
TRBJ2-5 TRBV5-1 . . TGCGCCAGCAGGACGGAGTACCAAGAGACCCAGTACTTC CASRTEYQETQYF
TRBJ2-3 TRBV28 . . TGTGCCAGCAGTTTATGGGGGGGCCGGACAGATACGCAGTATTTT CASSLWGGRTDTQYF
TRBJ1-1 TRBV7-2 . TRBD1 TGTGCCAGCAGCTCCGGGACAGTAAACACTGAAGCTTTCTTT CASSSGTVNTEAFF
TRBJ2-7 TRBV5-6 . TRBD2 TGTGCCAGCAGCTTGGGGCTAGCGGGGGCAAACTACGAGCAGTACTTC CASSLGLAGANYEQYF
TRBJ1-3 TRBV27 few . TGTGCCAGCAGAATGACTTACTCTGGAAACACCATATATTTT CASRMTYSGNTIYF
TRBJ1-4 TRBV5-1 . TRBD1 TGCGCCAGCAGCTTACAGGGGAATGAAAAACTGTTTTTT CASSLQGNEKLFF
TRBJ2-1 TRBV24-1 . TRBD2 TGTGCCACCAGTGCTAAACTAGCGGGGGTTCGGAATGAGCAGTTCTTC CATSAKLAGVRNEQFF
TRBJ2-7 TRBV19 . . TGTGCCAGTAGTATAGGCTTCACCTACGAGCAGTACTTC CASSIGFTYEQYF
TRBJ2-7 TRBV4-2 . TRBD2 TGTGCCAGCAGCCAACAGACTAGCGGGGGGGCCAAGACTTACGAGCAGTACTTC CASSQQTSGGAKTYEQYF
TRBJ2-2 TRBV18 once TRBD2 TGTGCCAGCTCACCAAGGAAGGGAGCGGGGGTCAACACCGGGGAGCTGTTTTTT CASSPRKGAGVNTGELFF
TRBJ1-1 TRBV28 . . TGTGCCAGCACCTCCCACACTGAAGCTTTCTTT CASTSHTEAFF
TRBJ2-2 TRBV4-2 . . TGTGCCAGCAGCCAAGAGAGATCCGGGGAGCTGTTTTTT CASSQERSGELFF
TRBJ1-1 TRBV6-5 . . TGTGCCAGCAGCTACGAATATCGGACAGTGAACACTGAAGCTTTCTTT CASSYEYRTVNTEAFF
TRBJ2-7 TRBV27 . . TGTGCCAGCAGTTTTGTGGGGAACCTCTACGAGCAGTACTTC CASSFVGNLYEQYF
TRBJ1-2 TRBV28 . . TGTGCCAGCAGTTTGTCTGGCTATGGCTACACCTTC CASSLSGYGYTF
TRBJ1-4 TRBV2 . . TGTGCCAGCATACGTGGACAGACTAATGAAAAACTGTTTTTT CASIRGQTNEKLFF
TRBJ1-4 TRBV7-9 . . TGTGCCAGCAGCTTAGCGCCTGGTGGTACTAATGAAAAACTGTTTTTT CASSLAPGGTNEKLFF
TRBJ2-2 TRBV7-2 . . TGTGCCAGCAGCTTATTGAACACCGGGGAGCTGTTTTTT CASSLLNTGELFF
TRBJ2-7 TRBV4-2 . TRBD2 TGTGCCAGCAGCCTCGAAAGGGAGGGAACTTACGAGCAGTACTTC CASSLEREGTYEQYF